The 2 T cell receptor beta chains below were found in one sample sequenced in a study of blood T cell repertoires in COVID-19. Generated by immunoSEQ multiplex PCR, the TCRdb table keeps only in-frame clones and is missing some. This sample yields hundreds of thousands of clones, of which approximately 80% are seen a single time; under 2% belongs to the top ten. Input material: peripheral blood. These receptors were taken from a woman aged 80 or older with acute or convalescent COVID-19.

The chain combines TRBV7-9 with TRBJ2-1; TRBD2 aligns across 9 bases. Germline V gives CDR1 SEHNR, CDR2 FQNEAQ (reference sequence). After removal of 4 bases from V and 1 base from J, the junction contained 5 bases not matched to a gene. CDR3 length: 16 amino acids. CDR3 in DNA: TGTGCCAGCAGCTCCTTAGCGGGAGTGTCCTACAATGAGCAGTTCTTC. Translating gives CASSSLAGVSYNEQFF.

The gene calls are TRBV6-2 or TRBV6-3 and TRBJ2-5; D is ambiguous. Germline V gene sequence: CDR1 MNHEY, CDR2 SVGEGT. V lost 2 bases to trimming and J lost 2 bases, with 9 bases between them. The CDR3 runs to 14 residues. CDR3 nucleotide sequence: TGTGCCAGCAGTTACGCGCGGATTCAAGAGACCCAGTACTTC. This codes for CASSYARIQETQYF.